The T cell receptor (beta chain) described here comes from a study of blood T cell repertoires in COVID-19. Clones were read by immunoSEQ multiplex PCR, and TCRdb kept only the in-frame ones, dropping some. The table records around 290,000 clones, around 90% of them present only once. The study drew participants aged about 18 to 90 years from some 25 US areas. Recovery among Cohort 3 donors was established by two negative PCRs, clearance, or symptom resolution. CDR3 length: 15 residues. Germline V lookup: CDR1 SGDLS, CDR2 YYNGEE. J was trimmed by 4 bases and V by 3 bases; bases with no gene match: 7. This receptor was taken from a woman aged 30 to 39 who had recovered from COVID-19. The V and J genes are TRBV9 and TRBJ2-7; the match to TRBD2 covers 10 bases. Sequencing was carried out using PBMCs or T cells enriched from blood (not recorded which). CDR3 in amino acids: CASSAGLAGDYEQYF. As DNA, the CDR3 is TGTGCCAGCAGCGCCGGGCTAGCGGGAGATTACGAGCAGTACTTC.